These 31 T cell receptor beta chains were all obtained from the same sample, sequenced in a study of blood T cell repertoires in COVID-19. Data came from immunoSEQ multiplex PCR; TCRdb stores just in-frame clones and leaves some out. The repertoire has around 230,000 clones, about 82% of them found once; the top ten carry 5.1%. The specimen was peripheral blood. These receptors originate from a man aged 50 to 59 with COVID-19, enrolled during active disease.

This chain uses TRBV7-2 with TRBJ2-5; TRBD2 aligns across 14 bases. Looked up from germline, CDR1 is SGHTA and CDR2 is FQGNSA. Trimming at V came to 4 bases and at J to 3 bases, leaving 7 bases not matched to a gene. The CDR3 is 17 residues long. CDR3: CASSSPGLAGVEETQYF. The CDR3 region has the DNA TGTGCCAGCAGCTCTCCGGGACTAGCGGGGGTCGAAGAGACCCAGTACTTC.

This chain connects TRBV2 to TRBJ1-2; D ambiguous. Trimming shortened V by 3 bases and J by 1 base, and 9 bases separated the two germline ends. CDR1 is SNHLY and CDR2 is FYNNEI in the germline V gene. The CDR3 runs 14 residues. For the CDR3, the DNA is TGTGCCAGCAGTGACGCAGCGAATAACTATGGCTACACCTTC. It encodes CASSDAANNYGYTF. Full variable domain (missing parts from reference TRBV2 and TRBJ1-2): EPEVTQTPSHQVTQMGQEVILRCVPISNHLYFYWYRQILGQKVEFLVSFYNNEISEKSEIFDDQFSVERPDGSNFTLKIRSTKLEDSAMYFCASSDAANNYGYTFGSGTRLTVV.

This clone was detected only once. The chain has TRBV5-1 and TRBJ2-5; 11 nucleotides match TRBD1. The CDR3 sequence is 15 residues long. The J segment lost 2 bases and the V segment lost 3 bases, leaving 3 bases of the junction unmatched. Germline V gene lookup returns CDR1 SGHRS and CDR2 YFSETQ. CDR3 nucleotides: TGCGCCAGCAGCTCGGACAGGGGGCTTCAAGAGACCCAGTACTTC. Amino acids: CASSSDRGLQETQYF.

This clone was seen a handful of times. V is TRBV24-1 and J is TRBJ1-3, with 7 bases lining up with TRBD1. This CDR3 has 13 amino acids. V lost 11 bases and J lost 3; bases outside the gene matches: 6. CDR1 and CDR2 (germline): KGHDR, SFDVKD. DNA for the CDR3: TGTGCCATCCGACAGGGAAATGGAAACACCATATATTTT. This gives the protein CAIRQGNGNTIYF.

The CDR3 region has the DNA TGTGCCAGCAGCCCAGGGACAGGGTTTCAGCCCCAGCATTTT. It yields the protein CASSPGTGFQPQHF. The chain carries TRBV9 and TRBJ1-5; 9 nucleotides agree with TRBD1. V shed 4 bases and J 6 bases; nucleotides not matched to a gene: 5. This CDR3 has 14 residues. In germline, CDR1 is SGDLS, CDR2 YYNGEE.

The rearrangement uses TRBV5-1 and TRBJ1-2, with a tentative D call TRBD1 (6 bases). Looked up from germline, CDR1 is SGHRS and CDR2 is YFSETQ. The CDR3 extends over 15 amino acids. Trimming took 0 bases from V and 2 from J, leaving 11 bases between them. The CDR3, as DNA: TGCGCCAGCAGCTTGGAAGTCAGGGGAAACTATGGCTACACCTTC. Amino acid sequence: CASSLEVRGNYGYTF.

V gene TRBV14 combines with J gene TRBJ1-6; D gene ambiguous. CDR1 is SGHDN and CDR2 is FVKESK in the germline V gene. Between the trimmed V and J ends, which lost 1 base and 7 bases, there was a span of 5 bases. CDR3 size: 13 residues. In DNA, the CDR3 is TGTGCCAGCAGCCAAGTTGCGAATTCACCCCTCCACTTT. It encodes CASSQVANSPLHF.

The chain uses TRBV5-1 and TRBJ2-7; D uncertain. Looked up from germline, CDR1 is SGHRS and CDR2 is YFSETQ. The CDR3 extends over 14 amino acids. V lost 0 bases, J lost 2 bases, and 9 bases lay in between. For the CDR3, the DNA is TGCGCCAGCAGCTTGGGAGTAGTTGCCTACGAGCAGTACTTC. This gives the protein CASSLGVVAYEQYF. Complete variable domain (other parts from reference TRBV5-1 and TRBJ2-7): KAGVTQTPRYLIKTRGQQVTLSCSPISGHRSVSWYQQTPGQGLQFLFEYFSETQRNKGNFPGRFSGRQFSNSRSEMNVSTLELGDSALYLCASSLGVVAYEQYFGPGTRLTVT.

The chain carries TRBV28 and TRBJ1-6; possibly TRBD1 for D (5 bases). V lost 8 bases and J lost 8, with 16 bases in between. Germline V gene lookup returns CDR1 MDHEN and CDR2 SYDVKM. CDR3 size: 14 residues. CDR3 bases: TGTGCCAGCGCCCTCAGGGAGGTTTATTCACCCCTCCACTTT. Translation: CASALREVYSPLHF.

This chain uses TRBV4-2 with TRBJ2-3, with 9 positions matching TRBD2. V lost 0 bases to trimming and J lost 3 bases; unmatched junction nucleotides: 7. Germline loops: CDR1 LGHNA, CDR2 YNFKEQ. CDR3 length: 17 residues. The CDR3 here is CASSQDLKRGATDTQYF. The CDR3 DNA reads as TGTGCCAGCAGCCAAGATCTTAAGCGGGGGGCTACAGATACGCAGTATTTT.

The J gene is TRBJ1-6, the V gene TRBV18; 9 bases line up with TRBD1. J gave up 7 bases and V 5 bases, and 6 bases lay outside the gene matches. The CDR3 contains 15 residues. Per the germline V gene, CDR1 is KGHSH and CDR2 is LQKENI. The CDR3 nucleotides are TGTGCCAGCTCATCCCGGGACAGGGAAAATTCACCCCTCCACTTT. Encoded protein: CASSSRDRENSPLHF. Full variable domain (rest looked up from reference TRBV18 and TRBJ1-6): NAGVMQNPRHLVRRRGQEARLRCSPMKGHSHVYWYRQLPEEGLKFMVYLQKENIIDESGMPKERFSAEFPKEGPSILRIQQVVRGDSAAYFCASSSRDRENSPLHFGNGTRLTVT.

The V call is TRBV2, the J call TRBJ1-2, with TRBD1 matching over 7 bases. With 3 bases clipped from V and 10 bases from J, the junction kept 8 bases outside the gene matches. Germline lookup yields CDR1 SNHLY and CDR2 FYNNEI. This CDR3 comprises 13 residues. CDR3 residues: CASSDRQGLDYTF. The CDR3 nucleotides are TGTGCCAGCAGTGACCGACAGGGTCTCGACTACACCTTC.

The rearrangement uses TRBV28 and TRBJ2-1, with 13 bases fitting TRBD2. This CDR3 comprises 17 residues. The V gene end was trimmed by 6 bases and the J gene end by 8 bases; junction bases not matched to a gene: 13. Germline V gene data show CDR1 as MDHEN and CDR2 as SYDVKM. The DNA of the CDR3 is TGTGCCAGCAGACAAATGGGACTAGCGGGGAATAGGTATGAGCAGTTCTTC. Protein sequence: CASRQMGLAGNRYEQFF.

The chain combines TRBV25-1 with TRBJ1-1, with D perhaps TRBD1 (5 bases). V was trimmed by 7 bases and J by 6 bases, leaving 15 bases between them. This CDR3 region has 13 residues. The V gene's germline CDR1 is MGHDK and CDR2 SYGVNS. The DNA for the CDR3 is TGTGCCAGCACCCGAATCGGGACTTCTGAAGCTTTCTTT. Protein: CASTRIGTSEAFF.

The J gene is TRBJ1-1, the V gene TRBV5-4, with D unresolved. The length of the CDR3 is 14 residues. The ends were cut back, 1 base at V and 6 bases at J, with 13 bases in the middle. The germline gives CDR1 SGHNT, CDR2 YYREEE (reference sequence). CDR3 sequence reads: CASSLTAHDAEAFF. The CDR3, as DNA: TGTGCCAGCAGCTTGACCGCACATGATGCTGAAGCTTTCTTT.

The chain carries TRBV2 and TRBJ2-7; 8 bases agree with TRBD1. In germline, CDR1 is SNHLY, CDR2 FYNNEI. The CDR3 is 13 amino acids. V lost 0 bases and J lost 5; bases outside the gene matches: 0. The CDR3 nucleotides read TGTGCCAGCAGTGAAGCGGACAGGGACGAGCAGTACTTC. Protein sequence: CASSEADRDEQYF.

This chain connects TRBV5-1 to TRBJ1-1; unclear D gene. The CDR3 is made up of 15 amino acids. Deletions cut 0 bases from V and 0 bases from J, with 9 bases between. Germline lookup yields CDR1 SGHRS and CDR2 YFSETQ. The CDR3 DNA sequence: TGCGCCAGCAGCTTGGCCGGTTCGGTGAACACTGAAGCTTTCTTT. As protein: CASSLAGSVNTEAFF.

The chain has TRBV7-8 and TRBJ1-5; 9 bases align to TRBD1. The V segment lost 5 bases and the J segment 6 bases; nucleotides outside the gene matches: 8. Per the germline V gene, CDR1 is SGHVS and CDR2 is FQNEAQ. The CDR3 has 15 amino acids. CDR3 residues: CASSLTGGGSQPQHF. The CDR3 nucleotides read TGTGCCAGCAGCCTGACAGGGGGGGGTAGTCAGCCCCAGCATTTT.

The chain combines TRBV7-2 with TRBJ2-5, with D perhaps TRBD2 (6 bases). Germline V gives CDR1 SGHTA, CDR2 FQGNSA. V was pared by 8 bases and J by 2 bases, with 12 bases between. The CDR3 has 13 amino acids. The chain's CDR3 is CASRVRGQETQYF. Here the CDR3 DNA reads TGTGCCAGCCGAGTCCGGGGGCAAGAGACCCAGTACTTC.

CDR3 DNA: TGTGCCAGCAGTTACTCGAAGGTTGGCAGGGGTGAAGCTTTCTTT. Translated: CASSYSKVGRGEAFF. The chain uses TRBV6-5 and TRBJ1-1; TRBD1 might be the D (6 bases). Germline CDR1 reads MNHEY; CDR2 reads SVGAGI. Trimming removed 0 bases from V and 7 bases from J, with 15 bases in between. The length of the CDR3 is 15 residues.

With regard to this clone: One end of the junction does not line up with germline, which may come from a read error. The chain has TRBV29-1 and TRBJ2-1; D is uncertain. Germline assignment: CDR1 SQVTM and CDR2 ANQGSEA. CDR3 size: 11 residues. CDR3 sequence (DNA): TGCACCGTTGAGACGGAGAATGAGCAGTTCTTC. Protein: CTVETENEQFF.

The V and J genes are TRBV7-2 and TRBJ2-1; 8 nucleotides agree with TRBD2. CDR3 size: 13 residues. After removal of 7 bases from V and 7 bases from J, the junction contained 6 bases not matched to a gene. CDR1 and CDR2 (germline): SGHTA, FQGNSA. Here the CDR3 reads CASTIGTSNEQFF. The DNA for the CDR3 is TGTGCCAGCACCATTGGGACTAGTAATGAGCAGTTCTTC.

CDR3 bases: TGTGCCAGCAGCGAACCGGGACTAGCCTTAAAGGATGAGCAGTTCTTC. It specifies CASSEPGLALKDEQFF. The chain is built from TRBV9 and TRBJ2-1, with 9 bases identical to TRBD2. The CDR3 loop spans 16 amino acids. The J segment lost 8 bases and the V segment lost 3 bases, leaving 12 bases of the junction unmatched. Germline V lookup: CDR1 SGDLS, CDR2 YYNGEE.

The chain joins TRBV5-5 to TRBJ1-2; TRBD1 matches at 8 bases. The CDR3 is 12 residues long. V trimming: 3 bases; J trimming: 10 bases; junction bases outside the gene matches: 5. Per germline, CDR1 SGHKS and CDR2 YYEKEE (reference sequence). The CDR3 is CASSYGQGDYTF. In nucleotides, the CDR3 is TGTGCCAGCAGCTACGGACAGGGTGACTACACCTTC.

This chain joins TRBV7-9 and TRBJ1-3; TRBD1 agrees at 7 bases. V was pared by 3 bases and J by 2 bases, with 4 bases of the junction left unmatched. Germline CDR1 and CDR2: SEHNR and FQNEAQ (reference sequence). This CDR3 region has 15 residues. CDR3 bases: TGTGCCAGCAGCTTTGAAGGGGGCCCTGGAAACACCATATATTTT. It is translated as CASSFEGGPGNTIYF.

V is TRBV3-1 (or the pseudogene TRBV3-2) and J is TRBJ1-5; the D gene is possibly TRBD1 (5 bases). The ends were cut back, 1 base at V and 6 bases at J, with 10 bases in the middle. Germline loops: CDR1 LGHDT, CDR2 YNNKEL (reference sequence). The CDR3 runs 14 residues. Here the CDR3 DNA reads TGTGCCAGCAGCCAAGGGGGGGTTATTCAGCCCCAGCATTTT. Translation gives CASSQGGVIQPQHF.

CDR3 sequence: CASSPLSGGGTEAFF. The CDR3 coding sequence is TGTGCCAGCAGCCCCCTATCCGGGGGTGGCACTGAAGCTTTCTTT. The chain recombines TRBV9 with TRBJ1-1; possibly TRBD1 for D (5 bases). V lost 4 bases to trimming and J lost 4 bases, with 17 bases between them. The CDR3 extends over 15 amino acids. In germline, CDR1 is SGDLS, CDR2 YYNGEE.

This rearrangement joins TRBV28 to TRBJ2-7; D is ambiguous. V was shortened by 2 bases and J by 4 bases, with 6 bases between the two germline ends. Germline CDR1 reads MDHEN; CDR2 reads SYDVKM. The CDR3 runs 12 residues. CDR3 DNA: TGTGCCAGCAGTTTAGCGGATTACGAGCAGTACTTC. This translates into CASSLADYEQYF.

The chain links TRBV11-2 to TRBJ2-7; 7 bases match TRBD2. The CDR3 extends over 14 amino acids. CDR1 and CDR2 (germline): SGHAT, FQNNGV. The V and J ends lost 5 bases and 5 bases, in that order; junction bases with no gene match: 9. The CDR3 loop is CASSGLLGGNEQYF. As DNA, the CDR3 is TGTGCCAGCAGCGGCCTTCTGGGGGGGAACGAGCAGTACTTC. Filled out from reference TRBV11-2 and TRBJ2-7, the complete variable domain reads EAGVAQSPRYKIIEKRQSVAFWCNPISGHATLYWYQQILGQGPKLLIQFQNNGVVDDSQLPKDRFSAERLKGVDSTLKIQPAKLEDSAVYLCASSGLLGGNEQYFGPGTRLTVT.

This chain joins TRBV4-3 and TRBJ1-1; D gene unclear. Germline V gene sequence: CDR1 LGHNA, CDR2 YSLEER. The V gene lost 4 bases and the J gene lost 6 bases, with 15 bases spanning the gap. The CDR3 covers 14 residues. The CDR3 is CASSLRGYIAEAFF. The CDR3, as DNA: TGCGCCAGCAGCCTCCGGGGATACATCGCTGAAGCTTTCTTT.

This clone was observed a handful of times. The chain joins TRBV6-2 or TRBV6-3 to TRBJ2-7, with a possible D match to TRBD2 (6 bases). CDR3 size: 14 residues. V gave up 6 bases and J gave up 3 bases, with 15 bases separating them. Germline V gene lookup returns CDR1 MNHEY and CDR2 SVGEGT. The CDR3 loop is CASSPPGLHYEQYF. For the CDR3, the DNA is TGTGCCAGCAGCCCACCGGGACTCCACTACGAGCAGTACTTC.